This T cell receptor beta chain was documented in a study of cytomegalovirus exposure and HLA in healthy donors. Study information: Drawn from HLA-typed donors, approximately 85 million unique TCRs were held in an early data release. Findings and limits, study-wide: Later, an analysis showed that TCR beta chains associated with HLA were more clonally expanded than others that were equally common. In vitro assays verified that a few CMV-associated chains recognized CMV antigens specifically. Differences between HLA loci emerged in a later analysis of TCR association rates, with DRB1 most and HLA-C fewest.

This clone was counted only a few times. Its antigen is as yet unknown. Trimming shortened V by 2 bases and J by 4 bases, and 13 bases separated the two germline ends. The CDR3 runs 14 residues. Germline CDR1 SGHNT, CDR2 YYREEE (reference sequence). It was with 60 Vbeta and 13 Jbeta primers that the PCR ran. The data were produced by immunoSEQ multiplex PCR, yet TCRdb's version contains in-frame clones alone and is incomplete. The table has some 120,000 clones, more than 9% seen once; the top ten hold around 5%. Specimen: PBMCs. This chain joins TRBV5-4 and TRBJ2-7; D may be TRBD1 (5 bases). The origin of this receptor is a woman in her late teens or twenties in good health and CMV-seropositive. CDR3 sequence (DNA): TGTGCCAGCAGCTTAGGCCAGGGCATTTACGAGCAGTACTTC. This gives the protein CASSLGQGIYEQYF.